These 15 T cell receptor beta chains came from one sample sequenced in a study of spatial heterogeneity in lung cancer. Indicated time point: blood at routine non-recurrence follow-up after resection. TCRdb ran MiXCR on the 5' RACE reads and lists one entry per CDR3 protein. The table lists roughly 18,000 distinct CDR3 sequences, 15% to 20% of them singletons. Sequencing used PBMCs, obtained at follow-up. These receptors all come from a male donor with early-stage non-small cell lung cancer.

V usage is TRBV16 and J usage is TRBJ1-4; no clear D. CDR1 and CDR2 from the germline V gene are KGHSY and FQNENV. The CDR3 loop spans 16 amino acids. Trimming stripped 2 bases from V and 4 bases from J, with 14 bases between. This chain's CDR3 is CASSQVSGLLNEKLFF. The CDR3 bases are TGTGCCAGCAGCCAAGTGTCTGGACTGCTTAATGAAAAACTGTTTTTT.

The J gene is TRBJ2-5, the V gene TRBV4-1, with 13 bases that match TRBD2. The CDR3 extends over 17 amino acids. Germline V gives CDR1 MGHRA, CDR2 YSYEKL. Trimming took 1 base from V and 4 from J; bases not matched to a gene: 6. In DNA, the CDR3 is TGCGCCAGCAGCCAAGGACTAGCGGGGGGATCAACAGAGACCCAGTACTTC. Amino acid sequence: CASSQGLAGGSTETQYF.

This clonotype was detected many times. J is TRBJ1-2 and V is TRBV7-9; D remains unclear. With 7 bases removed from V and 8 bases from J, the gap between germline ends came to 14 bases. Germline assignment: CDR1 SEHNR and CDR2 FQNEAQ (reference sequence). The CDR3 runs to 12 residues. This CDR3 reads CASNLNENGYTF. CDR3 nucleotides: TGTGCCAGCAACCTTAACGAGAACGGCTACACCTTC.

The chain is built from TRBV10-3 and TRBJ2-7; 8 nucleotides align to TRBD1. V shed 3 bases, J shed 3 bases, and the junction held 4 bases outside the gene matches. The CDR3 is 14 amino acids. CDR1 ENHRY and CDR2 SYGVKD come from the germline V gene. DNA for the CDR3: TGTGCCATCAGTGACGGGACAGGCCGCTACGAGCAGTACTTC. Encoded protein: CAISDGTGRYEQYF.

Only a few counts were recorded for this clonotype. The chain joins TRBV5-4 to TRBJ2-5; 8 bases match TRBD1. Germline V gene lookup returns CDR1 SGHNT and CDR2 YYREEE (reference sequence). J was trimmed by 0 bases and V by 3 bases; bases with no gene match: 10. The CDR3 totals 17 residues. CDR3 coding DNA: TGTGCCAGCAGCTCAATCGGGACAGGACCTTACCAAGAGACCCAGTACTTC. This encodes CASSSIGTGPYQETQYF. The whole variable domain, filled in from reference TRBV5-4 and TRBJ2-5, reads ETGVTQSPTHLIKTRGQQVTLRCSSQSGHNTVSWYQQALGQGPQFIFQYYREEENGRGNFPPRFSGLQFPNYSSELNVNALELDDSALYLCASSSIGTGPYQETQYFGPGTRLLVL.

This clonotype qualifies as medium-sized (0.01 to 0.1%). J is TRBJ2-1 and V is TRBV5-1, with TRBD1 identical over 10 bases. Losses at the gene ends were 0 bases for V and 6 bases for J; bases not matched to a gene: 0. The CDR3 is 14 amino acids. The germline CDR1 and CDR2 sequences are SGHRS and YFSETQ. The CDR3 loop reads CASSLGQGANEQFF. As DNA, the CDR3 is TGCGCCAGCAGCTTGGGACAGGGGGCCAATGAGCAGTTCTTC.

The genes are TRBV20-1 and TRBJ1-1, with 11 bases that match TRBD1. The CDR3 totals 18 residues. Germline V gene data show CDR1 as DFQATT and CDR2 as SNEGSKA (reference sequence). V lost 8 bases, J lost 10 bases, and 27 bases stayed unmatched. CDR3 amino acids: CSSPCVLEDRGPEGVAFF. The DNA of the CDR3 is TGCAGTTCTCCTTGCGTGCTCGAGGACAGGGGGCCCGAGGGGGTAGCTTTCTTT.

By proportion, this clonotype is medium-sized. The V call is TRBV4-2, the J call TRBJ2-3; 10 nucleotides align to TRBD2. From germline, CDR1 is LGHNA and CDR2 YNFKEQ. This CDR3 comprises 15 residues. J lost 2 bases, V lost 5 bases, and 4 bases had no gene match. CDR3 in DNA: TGTGCCAGCAGCATCAGCGGGGGGGTCACAGATACGCAGTATTTT. Its protein product is CASSISGGVTDTQYF.

With respect to this clonotype: This may be a read error, as it is one base from a much larger clone. V and J are TRBV6-1 and TRBJ1-5, with a tentative D call TRBD1 (6 bases). Looked up from germline, CDR1 is MNHNS and CDR2 is SASEGT. The CDR3 consists of 14 residues. The CDR3, as DNA: TGTGCCAGCAGTCAAACCTTGGACAGTCAGTCCCAGCATTTT. It specifies CASSQTLDSQSQHF.

This clonotype was seen more than once but under ten times. The CDR3 sequence: CASSTPDKGLNTEAFF. CDR3 nucleotide sequence: TGTGCCAGCAGCACCCCTGACAAGGGGTTGAACACTGAAGCTTTCTTT. The chain couples TRBV7-2 to TRBJ1-1; tentatively, D is TRBD1 (5 bases). Germline V lookup: CDR1 SGHTA, CDR2 FQGNSA. The V gene lost 5 bases and the J gene lost 0 bases, with 16 bases spanning the gap. This CDR3 contains 16 residues.

This clonotype is deemed medium-sized (0.01 to 0.1%). The chain couples TRBV4-2 to TRBJ2-3; 11 bases align to TRBD2. After removal of 4 bases from V and 1 base from J, the junction contained 10 bases not matched to a gene. Germline V gene data show CDR1 as LGHNA and CDR2 as YNFKEQ. The CDR3 contains 18 residues. The DNA of the CDR3 is TGTGCCAGCAGCCGAACCGGGACTAGCGGAACTGGCACAGATACGCAGTATTTT. Amino acid sequence: CASSRTGTSGTGTDTQYF.

This clonotype is judged medium-sized. This chain connects TRBV6-5 to TRBJ1-2, with D possibly TRBD1 on 6 matching bases. Germline V gene data show CDR1 as MNHEY and CDR2 as SVGAGI. The CDR3 consists of 13 residues. Trimming took off 6 bases at V and 3 bases at J, with 11 bases between the two ends. CDR3 amino acids: CASSPQGYYGYTF. The CDR3 bases are TGTGCCAGCAGCCCACAGGGCTACTATGGCTACACCTTC.

This clonotype was seen many times. The chain carries TRBV5-1 and TRBJ2-3, with unresolved D. Germline values: CDR1 SGHRS, CDR2 YFSETQ. The CDR3 sequence is 15 residues long. V was trimmed by 4 bases and J by 2 bases, leaving 14 bases between them. CDR3 nucleotides: TGCGCCAGCAGCGTCACGGATACCTCCACAGATACGCAGTATTTT. Amino acid sequence: CASSVTDTSTDTQYF.

The table lists this clonotype with many counts. V is TRBV20-1 and J is TRBJ2-5; D is ambiguous. This CDR3 is built from 13 residues. The germline CDR1 and CDR2 sequences are DFQATT and SNEGSKA (reference sequence). V gave up 2 bases and J gave up 4 bases, with 11 bases separating them. The CDR3 bases are TGCAGTGCTAGAAACGGCCCCATAGAGACCCAGTACTTC. It specifies CSARNGPIETQYF.

A few counts support this clonotype. V and J are TRBV2 and TRBJ2-5; D possibly corresponds to TRBD1 (5 bases). V was clipped by 4 bases and J by 1 base, with 10 bases between them. There are 14 residues in the CDR3. Germline assignment: CDR1 SNHLY and CDR2 FYNNEI. CDR3 sequence reads: CASSVVGPQETQYF. CDR3 DNA sequence: TGTGCCAGCAGTGTGGTGGGGCCCCAAGAGACCCAGTACTTC.